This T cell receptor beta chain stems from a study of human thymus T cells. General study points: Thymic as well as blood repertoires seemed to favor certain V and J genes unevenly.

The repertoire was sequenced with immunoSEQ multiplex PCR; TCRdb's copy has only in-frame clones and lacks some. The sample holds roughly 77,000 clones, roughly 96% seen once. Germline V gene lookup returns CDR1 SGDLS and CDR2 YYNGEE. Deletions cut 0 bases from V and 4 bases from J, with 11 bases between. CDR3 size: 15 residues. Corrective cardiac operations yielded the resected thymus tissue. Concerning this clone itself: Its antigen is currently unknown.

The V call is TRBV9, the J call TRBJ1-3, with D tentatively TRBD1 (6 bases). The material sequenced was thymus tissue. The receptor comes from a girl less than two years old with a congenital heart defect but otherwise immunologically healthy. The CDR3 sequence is CASSVGRGPGNTIYF. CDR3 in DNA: TGTGCCAGCAGCGTAGGCAGGGGTCCAGGAAACACCATATATTTT.